These 5 T cell receptor beta chains came from one sample sequenced in a study of CD8 T cells in ankylosing spondylitis. TCRdb re-called the 5' RACE reads through MiXCR, storing one row per CDR3 protein. The sample shows hundreds of thousands of distinct CDR3 sequences, 12% of them seen only once. No antigen has been identified for these receptors. Study-wide points: One TCR beta motif, made up of eight or nine highly homologous variants, appeared characteristic of ankylosing spondylitis blood.

Specimen: blood, either unsorted or a sorted T cell fraction (not recorded which). All receptors come from a male donor with ankylosing spondylitis.

DNA for the CDR3: TGTGCCAGCAGCTTGTATGGTTTAAATTCACCCCTCCACTTT. This sequence encodes CASSLYGLNSPLHF. V usage is TRBV7-2 and J usage is TRBJ1-6; D gene uncertain. Between the trimmed V and J ends, which lost 3 bases and 7 bases, there was a span of 10 bases. Germline assignment: CDR1 SGHTA and CDR2 FQGNSA. The CDR3 contains 14 residues.

This clonotype occurred a few times. The genes are TRBV3-1 and TRBJ2-1, with 8 bases identical to TRBD1. The CDR3 has 12 residues. CDR1 is LGHDT and CDR2 is YNNKEL in the germline V gene (reference sequence). V was clipped by 5 bases and J by 9 bases; unmatched bases: 3. The CDR3 region has the DNA TGTGCCAGCAGCAAGGACAGGGCTGAGCAGTTCTTC. Translating gives CASSKDRAEQFF.

This clonotype showed up many times. This chain joins TRBV29-1 and TRBJ2-1; D is undetermined. The germline gives CDR1 SQVTM, CDR2 ANQGSEA. The CDR3 is 14 residues long. Trimming took off 5 bases at V and 0 bases at J, with 11 bases between the two ends. The CDR3 nucleotides read TGCAGCGTTTTGGTAACGGGCTCCTACAATGAGCAGTTCTTC. Translating gives CSVLVTGSYNEQFF.

This clonotype turned up a few times. The chain carries TRBV7-9 and TRBJ2-2, with 9 bases lining up with TRBD2. The CDR3 length is 16 residues. The germline CDR1 and CDR2 sequences are SEHNR and FQNEAQ (reference sequence). V shed 8 bases, J shed 2 bases, and the junction held 9 bases outside the gene matches. This chain's CDR3 is CASQAGGSGNTGELFF. CDR3 bases: TGTGCCAGCCAAGCGGGGGGCAGTGGTAACACCGGGGAGCTGTTTTTT. Full variable domain (outside the CDR3, taken from reference TRBV7-9 and TRBJ2-2): DTGVSQNPRHKITKRGQNVTFRCDPISEHNRLYWYRQTLGQGPEFLTYFQNEAQLEKSRLLSDRFSAERPKGSFSTLEIQRTEQGDSAMYLCASQAGGSGNTGELFFGEGSRLTVL.

The chain carries TRBV4-3 and TRBJ2-3; 9 bases agree with TRBD1. Germline CDR1 is LGHNA and CDR2 is YSLEER. The CDR3 loop spans 16 amino acids. J was trimmed by 3 bases and V by 3 bases; bases with no gene match: 7. CDR3 coding DNA: TGCGCCAGCAGCCAGGAACAGGGGGCAGGGACAGATACGCAGTATTTT. Translation gives CASSQEQGAGTDTQYF.